This T cell receptor beta chain was identified in a study of glioma-infiltrating T cells after dendritic cell vaccination (dated by TCRdb to between 2015 and 2016). With regard to the full study: Of the 15 glioblastoma patients in the cohort, all drawn from Phase I and II dendritic cell vaccination trials, 9 were newly diagnosed and 6 had recurrent disease. Between 2003 and 2012, patients were given autologous tumor lysate-pulsed dendritic cell vaccination. TCR sequencing metrics, including TIL content and tumor-blood repertoire overlap, were correlated with survival after dendritic cell vaccination. Each patient was given three intradermal dendritic cell vaccine injections, spaced two weeks apart, in the arm below the axilla. Tumor-infiltrating lymphocyte content was quantified and tumor and blood repertoires were compared in dendritic cell-vaccinated glioblastoma patients by deep sequencing of TCR beta CDR3 regions. The vaccine consisted of monocyte-derived dendritic cells cultured seven days with IL-4 and GM-CSF, then pulsed overnight with autologous tumor lysate.

Patients were selected on the basis of adequate residual fresh-frozen tumor tissue and more than two years of available survival data. Although molecular status otherwise differed among the glioblastoma patients, no patient had an isocitrate dehydrogenase mutation. PBMC were collected before vaccination, two weeks after the third vaccination, and at tumor progression if tumor progression occurred. Genomic DNA was extracted with the Qiagen DNeasy Blood extraction Kit. The immunoSEQ assay amplified TCRB CDR3 regions from about 2 micrograms of genomic DNA, or from all available DNA when less than that amount was available. The multiplex PCR relied on 60 forward primers for TCR V beta segments and 13 reverse primers for J beta segments. To estimate reads per starting template, synthetic control templates were spiked into each sample at limiting dilution. The Illumina HiSeq System generated 87 bp sequencing reads. As for the authors' bioinformatics: PCR and sequencing errors were removed by a nearest neighbor algorithm that merged closely related sequences. TCR overlap was measured as the percentage of unique tumor TCR beta sequences also present in the same patient's peripheral blood. Drawn from immuneACCESS, this table holds only the in-frame rearrangements with V and J called that TCRdb kept. Clones are partly lost; checked studies trace under half to an unresolved V gene and leave the rest unexplained. The V and J calls and clone size are taken from that table; D and trimming were inferred from the DNA. For this sample the table gives roughly 38,000 clones, of which 70% to 85% were detected only once. The ten largest clones capture about 8% of the sample.

Study-level results and caveats: After dendritic cell vaccination, a higher estimated pretreatment TIL content predicted longer time to progression and longer overall survival. TCR clonality showed no direct relationship with survival, which suggests that a diverse polyclonal response may matter. The response model built on TCR overlap across three groups was characterized as speculative, with prospective validation still needed. The cohort was small and heterogeneous, few patients had complete blood and tumor sets, and even fewer had initial-recurrent tumor pairs.

This clone was observed once. Its target antigen remains unknown. Base quality data are lacking; no much larger clone is found one base away. The sequenced sample was blood, obtained before dendritic cell vaccination. This clonotype was sampled from a human donor with glioblastoma.

The CDR3 sequence is CASSEGRGQGYMETQYF. The sequence in DNA is TGTGCCAGCAGTGAAGGAAGGGGACAGGGGTATATGGAGACCCAGTACTTC. The sequence links TRBV2 to TRBJ2-5; 10 bases in between match TRBD1. CDR1 SNHLY and CDR2 FYNNEI are derived from the germline V gene. Including the terminal cysteine and phenylalanine, the CDR3 comprises 17 residues. The read is trimmed to its CDR3 DNA, 51 bases read in frame from base 1. Trimming takes 1 base off V and 5 bases off J; junction bases not matched to a gene: 10.